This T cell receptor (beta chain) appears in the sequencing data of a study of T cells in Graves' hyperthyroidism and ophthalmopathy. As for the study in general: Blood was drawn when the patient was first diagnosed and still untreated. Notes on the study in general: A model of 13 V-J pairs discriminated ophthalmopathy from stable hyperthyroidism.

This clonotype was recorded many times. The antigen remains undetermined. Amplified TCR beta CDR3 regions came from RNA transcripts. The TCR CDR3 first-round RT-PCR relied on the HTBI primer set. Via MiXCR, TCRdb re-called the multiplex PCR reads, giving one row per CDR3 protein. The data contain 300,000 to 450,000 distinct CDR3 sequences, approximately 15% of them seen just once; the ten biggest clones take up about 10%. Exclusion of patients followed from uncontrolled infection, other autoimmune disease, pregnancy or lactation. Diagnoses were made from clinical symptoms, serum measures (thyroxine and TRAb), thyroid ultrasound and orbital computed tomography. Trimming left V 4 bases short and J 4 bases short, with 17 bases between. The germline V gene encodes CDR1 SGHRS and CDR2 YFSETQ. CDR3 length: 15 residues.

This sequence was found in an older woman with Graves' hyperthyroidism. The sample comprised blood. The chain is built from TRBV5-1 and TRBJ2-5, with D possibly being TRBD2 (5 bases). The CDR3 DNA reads TGCGCCAGCAGCCATCAGGCGCGGGTGGTAGAGACCCAGTACTTC. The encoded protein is CASSHQARVVETQYF.